Below, 24 T cell receptor beta chains from the same sample are listed, as sequenced in a study of T cell changes during pregnancy in multiple sclerosis. Clones were read by immunoSEQ multiplex PCR, and TCRdb kept only the in-frame ones, dropping some. The sample contains tens of thousands of clones, around 92% of which appear only once. Source: peripheral blood, taken in the first trimester of pregnancy. The receptors were gathered from a female donor with multiple sclerosis, enrolled in a pregnancy study.

As DNA, the CDR3 is TGCAGCGTGGGAAGTTTACAGGGAAACGAGCAGTTCTTC. Translated: CSVGSLQGNEQFF. This chain uses TRBV29-1 with TRBJ2-1, with D perhaps matching TRBD1 (6 bases). This CDR3 is 13 amino acids long. Looked up from germline, CDR1 is SQVTM and CDR2 is ANQGSEA. Deletions cut 6 bases from V and 10 bases from J, with 19 bases between.

V usage is TRBV6-1 and J usage is TRBJ1-5; a weak D match, TRBD1 (5 bases). Deletions cut 0 bases from V and 2 bases from J, with 11 bases between. The germline V gene encodes CDR1 MNHNS and CDR2 SASEGT. The CDR3 length is 16 residues. In nucleotides, the CDR3 is TGTGCCAGCAGTGAAGCGTCCCGGGGGGGCAATCAGCCCCAGCATTTT. Translated, it gives CASSEASRGGNQPQHF.

CDR3 residues: CASSQVTGANTGELFF. CDR3 in DNA: TGTGCCAGCAGCCAAGTAACAGGGGCCAACACCGGGGAGCTGTTTTTT. The V and J genes are TRBV4-2 and TRBJ2-2; TRBD1 matches 7 bases. Trimming at V came to 1 base and at J to 2 bases, leaving 4 bases not matched to a gene. The CDR3 is 16 residues long. Germline lookup yields CDR1 LGHNA and CDR2 YNFKEQ.

This clone was seen more than once but under ten times. The V and J genes are TRBV7-9 and TRBJ1-2; D unclear. The V end lost 4 bases, the J end lost 8 bases, and 17 bases lay between the germline ends. This CDR3 region has 14 residues. The germline CDR1 and CDR2 sequences are SEHNR and FQNEAQ (reference sequence). The CDR3 bases are TGTGCCAGCAGCTCAAGCGGGGAGCTTCGGGGCTACACCTTC. Protein: CASSSSGELRGYTF.

The chain joins TRBV23-1 to TRBJ2-5, with a tentative D call TRBD1 (5 bases). TRBV23-1 is an ORF; its function is uncertain. V was trimmed by 2 bases and J by 9 bases, leaving 13 bases between them. The CDR3 extends over 13 amino acids. The CDR3 sequence: CASSQTVGRAQYF. The DNA for the CDR3 is TGCGCCAGCAGTCAAACCGTGGGCAGGGCCCAGTACTTC.

The chain employs TRBV7-8 and TRBJ2-3, with 8 bases matching TRBD1. The ends lost 4 bases at V and 5 bases at J; junction bases unmatched: 11. In germline, CDR1 is SGHVS, CDR2 FQNEAQ. The CDR3 contains 16 residues. The CDR3: CASSSNPGQGGDTQYF. In DNA form, the CDR3 reads TGTGCCAGCAGCTCTAACCCTGGACAGGGTGGAGATACGCAGTATTTT.

This chain uses TRBV5-1 with TRBJ1-6; 8 bases match TRBD1. Germline CDR1 SGHRS, CDR2 YFSETQ. CDR3 length: 16 residues. The ends lost 4 bases at V and 5 bases at J; junction bases unmatched: 8. In DNA, the CDR3 is TGCGCCAGCAGCCCCCGGACAGGGTCTAATAATTCACCCCTCCACTTT. Translating gives CASSPRTGSNNSPLHF.

In its sample, this clone was seen once. The gene calls are TRBV18 and TRBJ1-6; D is unclear. Trimming cost V 2 bases and J 4 bases, with 12 bases left between them. Germline values: CDR1 KGHSH, CDR2 LQKENI. CDR3 length equals 16 residues. As DNA, the CDR3 is TGTGCCAGCTCACCATCCGTCACAGCTTATAATTCACCCCTCCACTTT. Its translation: CASSPSVTAYNSPLHF.

This clone occurred once. This chain joins TRBV11-2 and TRBJ2-2; 7 positions match TRBD1. The CDR3 totals 17 residues. V trimming: 5 bases; J trimming: 4 bases; junction bases outside the gene matches: 13. Per germline, CDR1 SGHAT and CDR2 FQNNGV. CDR3 in DNA: TGTGCCAGCAGCAGATTAAAGGGGGCAATGGGCACCGGGGAGCTGTTTTTT. It encodes CASSRLKGAMGTGELFF.

The chain combines TRBV19 with TRBJ2-1; 12 bases agree with TRBD2. J was trimmed by 5 bases and V by 4 bases; bases with no gene match: 3. The CDR3 consists of 15 residues. The germline V gene has CDR1 LNHDA and CDR2 SQIVND (reference sequence). The CDR3 reads CASSTTSGGHNEQFF. In DNA, the CDR3 is TGTGCCAGTAGTACTACTAGCGGGGGGCACAATGAGCAGTTCTTC.

The chain uses TRBV9 and TRBJ1-2, with D maybe TRBD1 (5 bases). The V and J ends lost 4 bases and 2 bases respectively, with 15 bases between them. The V gene's germline CDR1 is SGDLS and CDR2 YYNGEE. The CDR3 runs to 15 residues. CDR3 DNA sequence: TGTGCCAGCAGCCCTGAAGGGGTGGCCAACTATGGCTACACCTTC. This translates into CASSPEGVANYGYTF.

This sequence joins TRBV5-1 and TRBJ1-2; 7 bases fit TRBD1. V dropped 4 bases and J dropped 7; count of bases not matched to a gene: 13. This CDR3 region has 15 residues. CDR1 is SGHRS and CDR2 is YFSETQ in the germline V gene. DNA for the CDR3: TGCGCCAGCAGCCGAAGGGACAGAGGTAGTGCTGGCTACACCTTC. It is translated as CASSRRDRGSAGYTF.

The chain recombines TRBV28 with TRBJ2-7; D gene uncertain. The CDR3 loop spans 12 amino acids. From germline, CDR1 is MDHEN and CDR2 SYDVKM. The ends were cut back, 4 bases at V and 6 bases at J, with 10 bases in the middle. CDR3 bases: TGTGCCAGCAGTTCGTCCTTCGGCGAGCAGTACTTC. It codes for CASSSSFGEQYF.

The chain carries TRBV29-1 and TRBJ2-2; 13 bases match TRBD2. Germline V CDR1 and CDR2: SQVTM, ANQGSEA. The CDR3 consists of 16 residues. Trimming cost V 4 bases and J 2 bases; bases outside gene matches: 4. The CDR3 DNA reads TGCAGCGTTGGGACTAGCGGGAGAGTCAACACCGGGGAGCTGTTTTTT. The encoded protein is CSVGTSGRVNTGELFF.

V gene TRBV7-9 combines with J gene TRBJ2-1, with D possibly TRBD2 on 5 matching bases. V was cut by 6 bases and J by 0 bases, with 6 bases left in between. The germline V gene has CDR1 SEHNR and CDR2 FQNEAQ (reference sequence). This CDR3 has 13 amino acids. CDR3 DNA: TGTGCCAGCAGTGGGAGCTCCTACAATGAGCAGTTCTTC. As protein: CASSGSSYNEQFF.

The gene calls are TRBV2 and TRBJ1-2, with 8 bases matching TRBD1. The V gene end was trimmed by 8 bases and the J gene end by 8 bases; junction bases not matched to a gene: 10. The CDR3 consists of 13 residues. Germline values: CDR1 SNHLY, CDR2 FYNNEI. The CDR3 region has the DNA TGTGCCAGCCACCTTAGGACAGGGTCCGGCTACACCTTC. Amino acid sequence: CASHLRTGSGYTF.

This chain uses TRBV30 with TRBJ2-7; 9 bases map to TRBD2. The length of the CDR3 is 13 residues. Trimming removed 0 bases from V and 8 bases from J; junction bases left unmatched: 5. From germline, CDR1 is GTSNPN and CDR2 SVGIG (reference sequence). As DNA, the CDR3 is TGTGCCTGGAGTGTGAGCGGGAGGATCAAGCAGTACTTC. This sequence encodes CAWSVSGRIKQYF.

The chain recombines TRBV5-4 with TRBJ1-6, with a possible D match to TRBD1 (5 bases). The CDR3 is made up of 15 amino acids. Looked up from germline, CDR1 is SGHNT and CDR2 is YYREEE (reference sequence). Trimming pared 4 bases from V and 4 bases from J, leaving 12 bases between. CDR3 DNA: TGTGCCAGCAGCCCACTACGGGGGTATAATTCACCCCTCCACTTT. Protein product: CASSPLRGYNSPLHF.

The chain has TRBV28 and TRBJ1-1, with D hard to call. Germline CDR1 is MDHEN and CDR2 is SYDVKM. The CDR3 has 13 residues. V lost 8 bases, J lost 0 bases, and 10 bases lay in between. The CDR3 DNA is TGTGCCAGCTCGTATCTCGTGAACACTGAAGCTTTCTTT. Its protein is CASSYLVNTEAFF.

This clone was observed once. The chain recombines TRBV28 with TRBJ1-2, with D maybe TRBD1 (5 bases). Germline-derived CDR1 and CDR2 are MDHEN and SYDVKM. CDR3 size: 14 residues. Trimming removed 1 base from V and 3 bases from J, with 9 bases in between. The CDR3 reads CASSLSSRDYGYTF. The CDR3 bases are TGTGCCAGCAGTTTATCATCCAGGGACTATGGCTACACCTTC.

This clone has more than one count but fewer than ten. The chain couples TRBV28 to TRBJ2-3, with TRBD2 matching over 10 bases. The germline V gene has CDR1 MDHEN and CDR2 SYDVKM. V lost 5 bases and J lost 0; bases outside the gene matches: 17. CDR3 length equals 20 residues. Here the CDR3 DNA reads TGTGCCAGCAGTACCCCTTGGGATAGCGGGGGGTTCCCAAGCACAGATACGCAGTATTTT. Protein sequence: CASSTPWDSGGFPSTDTQYF.

The chain uses TRBV5-5 and TRBJ2-2, with 7 nucleotides matching TRBD2. The CDR3 totals 15 residues. The trim removed 2 bases at V and 5 bases at J, leaving 6 bases unmatched. CDR1 is SGHKS, CDR2 YYEKEE, per germline (reference sequence). The CDR3 coding sequence is TGTGCCAGCAGCTTTACGGGAGGTTTAACCGGGGAGCTGTTTTTT. This translates into CASSFTGGLTGELFF.

V is TRBV5-6 and J is TRBJ1-2; D possibly corresponds to TRBD1 (5 bases). CDR1 is SGHDT, CDR2 YYEEEE, per germline. V lost 4 bases and J 3 bases, leaving 19 bases between the germline ends. The CDR3 extends over 16 amino acids. Here the CDR3 DNA reads TGTGCCAGCAGCCCTAAATCGACAGCCTCCTACTATGGCTACACCTTC. Translation: CASSPKSTASYYGYTF.

The sample holds one count of this clone. The rearrangement links TRBV28 to TRBJ1-1, with D perhaps TRBD1 (6 bases). This CDR3 region has 14 residues. Germline CDR1 is MDHEN and CDR2 is SYDVKM. V was clipped by 6 bases and J by 3 bases, with 14 bases between them. CDR3 bases: TGTGCCAGCAGCTCAGGGGCTGGGTACACTGAAGCTTTCTTT. Translated: CASSSGAGYTEAFF.